These 10 T cell receptor beta chains share one sample of origin, sequenced in a study of cytomegalovirus exposure and HLA in healthy donors. PCR involved 60 Vbeta and 13 Jbeta primers. Sequencing used immunoSEQ multiplex PCR; TCRdb keeps in-frame clones, though not all of them. The sample yields about 130,000 clones, 66% seen once. What was sequenced was PBMCs. The receptors shown here come from a human donor in good health.

For this clone: Other DNA sequences from this sample encode an identical CDR3 as well. This rearrangement joins TRBV18 to TRBJ1-2; 7 bases agree with TRBD1. Germline V gene sequence: CDR1 KGHSH, CDR2 LQKENI. Losses at the gene ends were 2 bases for V and 5 bases for J; bases not matched to a gene: 2. The CDR3 totals 13 residues. CDR3 DNA sequence: TGTGCCAGCTCACCAGGGACAGCGTATGGCTACACCTTC. Translating gives CASSPGTAYGYTF.

The rearrangement uses TRBV9 and TRBJ1-6; 7 bases match TRBD1. V was pared by 2 bases and J by 6 bases, with 5 bases of the junction left unmatched. The CDR3 has 15 amino acids. The germline V gene encodes CDR1 SGDLS and CDR2 YYNGEE. DNA for the CDR3: TGTGCCAGCAGCGTCGCGGGACAGTTTAATTCACCCCTCCACTTT. Amino acid sequence: CASSVAGQFNSPLHF.

The rearrangement uses TRBV12-5 and TRBJ2-3; a weak D match, TRBD2 (5 bases). Germline V gene data show CDR1 as LGHNT and CDR2 as FRNRAP. Trimming cost V 7 bases and J 2 bases, with 7 bases left between them. The CDR3 is made up of 12 amino acids. The CDR3 nucleotides read TGTGCTAGTGCCCGGGACACAGATACGCAGTATTTT. This codes for CASARDTDTQYF.

The chain carries TRBV27 and TRBJ1-2; 7 nucleotides match TRBD1. CDR1 and CDR2 from the germline V gene are MNHEY and SMNVEV (reference sequence). V dropped 1 base and J dropped 8; count of bases not matched to a gene: 10. The CDR3 extends over 15 amino acids. DNA for the CDR3: TGTGCCAGCAGTTTATTCCCCGACAGGGCTGGGGGCTACACCTTC. Translated, it gives CASSLFPDRAGGYTF.

The J gene is TRBJ2-5, the V gene TRBV7-2, with no clear D. Germline V gene lookup returns CDR1 SGHTA and CDR2 FQGNSA. CDR3 size: 16 residues. Deletions cut 1 base from V and 7 bases from J, with 19 bases between. The CDR3 protein is CASSLGGGEAAWTQYF. The CDR3 region has the DNA TGTGCCAGCAGCTTAGGAGGTGGAGAGGCTGCGTGGACCCAGTACTTC.

DNA for the CDR3: TGTGCCAGCAGCGTAGCTCCCTCGTCGACAGGCTTGAACACTGAAGCTTTCTTT. It specifies CASSVAPSSTGLNTEAFF. The chain recombines TRBV9 with TRBJ1-1; D perhaps matches TRBD1 (6 bases). V gave up 0 bases and J gave up 0 bases, with 18 bases separating them. The germline V gene has CDR1 SGDLS and CDR2 YYNGEE. This CDR3 has 18 residues.

The rearrangement uses TRBV6-4 and TRBJ2-1; 13 bases line up with TRBD2. From germline, CDR1 is MRHNA and CDR2 SNTAGT. The CDR3 runs to 15 residues. V lost 4 bases to trimming and J lost 11 bases; unmatched junction nucleotides: 8. CDR3 loop: CASSGGTSGASKQFF. In DNA form, the CDR3 reads TGTGCCAGCAGTGGGGGGACTAGCGGGGCCTCAAAGCAGTTCTTC.

A few counts support this clone. V usage is TRBV6-1 and J usage is TRBJ1-4, with D perhaps matching TRBD1 (5 bases). This CDR3 spans 14 amino acids. Germline V gives CDR1 MNHNS, CDR2 SASEGT. The V end lost 3 bases, the J end lost 6 bases, and 11 bases lay between the germline ends. Here the CDR3 DNA reads TGTGCCAGCAGTGATGGGGGGTCAGATGAAAAACTGTTTTTT. It encodes CASSDGGSDEKLFF.

The V and J genes are TRBV5-1 and TRBJ2-3, with 14 bases identical to TRBD2. The CDR3 contains 15 residues. Unmatched junction bases numbered 3, after V lost 4 bases and J lost 5 bases. The germline CDR1 and CDR2 sequences are SGHRS and YFSETQ. The DNA of the CDR3 is TGCGCCAGCAGCCAGGGACTAGCGGGAGTAGATACGCAGTATTTT. Encoded protein: CASSQGLAGVDTQYF.

This clone was seen a single time. This chain connects TRBV29-1 to TRBJ2-3, with a possible D match to TRBD1 (6 bases). Trimming cost V 6 bases and J 0 bases, with 13 bases left between them. CDR1 SQVTM and CDR2 ANQGSEA come from the germline V gene. This CDR3 has 14 residues. The CDR3 loop reads CSVATQGSTDTQYF. CDR3 bases: TGCAGCGTGGCAACCCAGGGGAGCACAGATACGCAGTATTTT.